Listed here are 14 T cell receptor beta chains from one sample, sequenced in a study of CD8 T cells in ankylosing spondylitis. General study points: Seemingly distinctive of ankylosing spondylitis blood was a TCR beta motif formed by eight highly homologous variants.

No antigen is known for these receptors. TCRdb analysed the 5' RACE reads with MiXCR anew, one entry per CDR3 protein. This table has under 850,000 distinct CDR3 sequences, 15% to 20% appearing once. Sequences were obtained from blood, either unsorted or a sorted T cell fraction (not recorded which). The receptors come from a male donor with ankylosing spondylitis.

The chain is built from TRBV28 and TRBJ2-5; tentatively, D is TRBD2 (5 bases). Looked up from germline, CDR1 is MDHEN and CDR2 is SYDVKM. Deletions cut 8 bases from V and 2 bases from J, with 15 bases between. The length of the CDR3 is 14 residues. The CDR3 coding sequence is TGTGCCAGCGGAAAAAGAGGGAAACAAGAGACCCAGTACTTC. Its protein is CASGKRGKQETQYF.

The J gene is TRBJ2-1, the V gene TRBV24-1; D remains unclear. CDR1 and CDR2 from the germline V gene are KGHDR and SFDVKD. This CDR3 has 14 amino acids. The V end was cut by 1 base, the J end by 6 bases, with 9 bases between. CDR3 protein: CATSDLGPSNEQFF. Written as DNA, the CDR3 is TGTGCCACCAGTGATTTAGGGCCGTCCAATGAGCAGTTCTTC.

This clonotype has more than one count but fewer than ten. The chain joins TRBV25-1 to TRBJ2-2, with a tentative D call TRBD2 (5 bases). The germline gives CDR1 MGHDK, CDR2 SYGVNS. CDR3 length equals 14 residues. V was pared by 6 bases and J by 7 bases, with 15 bases between. The CDR3 sequence is CASSPERAFGELFF. In DNA form, the CDR3 reads TGTGCCAGCAGCCCAGAGAGGGCTTTCGGGGAGCTGTTTTTT.

The rearrangement links TRBV5-1 to TRBJ2-3; perhaps TRBD2 as D (5 bases). The germline V and J ends were trimmed by 1 base and 1 base, with 10 bases remaining between them. The CDR3 extends over 15 amino acids. Germline V gives CDR1 SGHRS, CDR2 YFSETQ. CDR3 protein: CASSLTRLGTDTQYF. The CDR3 bases are TGCGCCAGCAGCTTGACTAGATTGGGCACAGATACGCAGTATTTT. The variable domain in full, completed from reference TRBV5-1 and TRBJ2-3, reads KAGVTQTPRYLIKTRGQQVTLSCSPISGHRSVSWYQQTPGQGLQFLFEYFSETQRNKGNFPGRFSGRQFSNSRSEMNVSTLELGDSALYLCASSLTRLGTDTQYFGPGTRLTVL.

The genes are TRBV11-2 and TRBJ1-3; D is unresolved. Between the trimmed V and J ends, which lost 2 bases and 8 bases, there was a span of 13 bases. The CDR3 totals 14 residues. Germline-derived CDR1 and CDR2 are SGHAT and FQNNGV. CDR3 residues: CASSLLSRADTIYF. The CDR3 bases are TGTGCCAGCAGCTTACTTAGCCGGGCGGACACCATATATTTT.

J is TRBJ2-5 and V is TRBV4-2; 10 positions match TRBD2. Germline V CDR1 and CDR2: LGHNA, YNFKEQ. There are 15 residues in the CDR3. The junction had 2 bases not matched to a gene; V was cut back by 4 bases and J by 0 bases. This CDR3 is CASSPSGSYQETQYF. CDR3 nucleotide sequence: TGTGCCAGCAGCCCTAGCGGGAGTTACCAAGAGACCCAGTACTTC.

The gene calls are TRBV6-5 and TRBJ2-5; D perhaps matches TRBD1 (6 bases). The CDR3 sequence is 15 residues long. CDR1 and CDR2 from the germline V gene are MNHEY and SVGAGI. The V end was cut by 0 bases, the J end by 5 bases, with 13 bases between. The CDR3 protein is CASSYSGATGETQYF. The CDR3 DNA is TGTGCCAGCAGTTACTCGGGGGCTACGGGCGAGACCCAGTACTTC.

The chain combines TRBV2 with TRBJ2-5; D gene ambiguous. V gave up 8 bases and J gave up 1 base, with 20 bases separating them. Per germline, CDR1 SNHLY and CDR2 FYNNEI. CDR3 length: 16 residues. This chain's CDR3 is CASVLGPGTIQETQYF. The CDR3, as DNA: TGTGCCAGCGTTCTAGGACCGGGTACGATCCAAGAGACCCAGTACTTC.

Only a few counts were recorded for this clonotype. The V call is TRBV6-1, the J call TRBJ2-1; D not resolved. The CDR3 is 15 residues long. Germline-derived CDR1 and CDR2 are MNHNS and SASEGT. V lost 4 bases, J lost 0 bases, and 10 bases lay in between. CDR3 residues: CASSGYKSSYNEQFF. For the CDR3, the DNA is TGTGCCAGCAGTGGCTATAAGAGCTCCTACAATGAGCAGTTCTTC.

This chain connects TRBV9 to TRBJ2-7; maybe TRBD2 (5 bases). Germline V lookup: CDR1 SGDLS, CDR2 YYNGEE. The CDR3 length is 16 residues. V was shortened by 3 bases and J by 5 bases, with 21 bases between the two germline ends. CDR3 DNA sequence: TGTGCCAGCAGCGGAAAACCCACTGCGGGTCCGGACGAGCAGTACTTC. As protein: CASSGKPTAGPDEQYF.

The V call is TRBV20-1, the J call TRBJ1-1; 8 bases align to TRBD1. The CDR3 is made up of 17 amino acids. The germline gives CDR1 DFQATT, CDR2 SNEGSKA (reference sequence). With V trimmed by 3 bases and J by 0 bases, 12 bases remained unmatched. CDR3 DNA sequence: TGCAGTGCTAGTGTCGCCCAGGGGGCCCTGATGAACACTGAAGCTTTCTTT. Amino acid sequence: CSASVAQGALMNTEAFF.

V and J are TRBV9 and TRBJ2-1; TRBD2 matches 9 bases. The J segment lost 4 bases and the V segment lost 3 bases, leaving 2 bases of the junction unmatched. Germline CDR1 and CDR2: SGDLS and YYNGEE. The CDR3 has 14 amino acids. Here the CDR3 reads CASSETSGYNEQFF. In DNA, the CDR3 is TGTGCCAGCAGCGAGACTAGCGGATACAATGAGCAGTTCTTC. The full variable domain, with the rest looked up from reference TRBV9 and TRBJ2-1, is DSGVTQTPKHLITATGQRVTLRCSPRSGDLSVYWYQQSLDQGLQFLIQYYNGEERAKGNILERFSAQQFPDLHSELNLSSLELGDSALYFCASSETSGYNEQFFGPGTRLTVL.

The rearrangement joins TRBV2 to TRBJ2-5; 7 positions match TRBD1. The V segment lost 6 bases and the J segment 6 bases; nucleotides outside the gene matches: 16. The germline V gene has CDR1 SNHLY and CDR2 FYNNEI. The CDR3 runs 16 residues. CDR3 loop: CASSDVLRDRQKTQYF. The CDR3 region has the DNA TGTGCCAGCAGCGACGTCCTTAGGGACAGACAGAAGACCCAGTACTTC.

V is TRBV6-1 and J is TRBJ2-7; a weak D match, TRBD1 (6 bases). Germline CDR1 MNHNS, CDR2 SASEGT. This CDR3 contains 12 residues. The V end lost 8 bases, the J end lost 0 bases, and 8 bases lay between the germline ends. The CDR3 loop reads CASLQGSYEQYF. In DNA form, the CDR3 reads TGTGCCAGCCTACAGGGCTCCTACGAGCAGTACTTC.